The clone carrying this TCR beta chain showed up many times. This sample stems from a study of prognosis after radiotherapy for stage I lung cancer. Study in general: Those with stage I non-small cell lung cancer who took part were enrolled between 2018 and 2019. Aged about 53 to 85 years, with a median of approximately 71 years, the patients were about a dozen men and more than 5 women. The tumors were adenocarcinoma in approximately twelve patients (squamous cell carcinoma in roughly seven).

Sample collection consisted of 6 to 7 milliliters of peripheral blood drawn at each of two time points. The study amplified the TCR beta CDR3 region from genomic DNA. This amplification was carried out by two rounds of multiplex PCR. It was primers specific to each TRBV and TRBJ gene that first-round PCR used. Each CDR3 protein gets one entry after TCRdb re-called the multiplex PCR reads with MiXCR. The data hold under 50,000 distinct CDR3 sequences, with roughly a quarter observed a single time. Material: PBMCs, obtained before or after stereotactic body radiation therapy (not recorded which). The receptor comes from a donor of 50 years or more with non-small cell lung cancer.

Here the CDR3 DNA reads TGCAGCGTTGAAACTCCCTACGAGCAGTACTTC. The encoded protein is CSVETPYEQYF. The V and J genes are TRBV29-1 and TRBJ2-7; D gene uncertain. Trimming pared 2 bases from V and 2 bases from J, leaving 4 bases between. CDR3 length: 11 amino acids. Germline CDR1 reads SQVTM; CDR2 reads ANQGSEA.